This is a list of T cell receptor beta chains from one sample in a study of OX40 agonist ivuxolimab in advanced cancers. Some clones are missing from TCRdb's copy, which holds only in-frame ones; the method was immunoSEQ multiplex PCR. This table has approximately 130,000 clones, approximately 90% appearing once. Sequencing was performed on CD4+ or CD8+ T cells sorted from blood, taken in a trial of the OX40 agonist ivuxolimab. The receptors originated from an adult with an advanced solid tumor such as melanoma, head and neck, liver or kidney cancer. Both conserved end residues are part of each CDR3. The order of the fields is D gene, V gene, J gene, clone size, CDR3 protein, CDR3 DNA. The D gene is left open where the match is weak. Rows may omit the clone size; those that give it use once, few, many or a size class.

>-|TRBV28|TRBJ2-7|-
CASSLAGRYEQYF
TGTGCCAGCAGTTTGGCAGGACGGTACGAGCAGTACTTC
>-|TRBV5-1|TRBJ2-7|-
CASSRRQEAPYEQYF
TGCGCCAGCAGCCGAAGACAGGAGGCCCCTTACGAGCAGTACTTC
>-|TRBV19|TRBJ1-1|-
CASSIQGGEAFF
TGTGCCAGTAGTATCCAGGGAGGTGAAGCTTTCTTT
>-|TRBV7-2|TRBJ1-2|-
CASSLGQANYGYTF
TGTGCCAGCAGCTTAGGACAGGCCAACTATGGCTACACCTTC
>TRBD1|TRBV7-8|TRBJ1-2|-
CASSFDSTGGDYGYTF
TGTGCCAGCAGCTTCGACTCGACAGGGGGCGACTATGGCTACACCTTC
>-|TRBV6-4|TRBJ2-6|-
CASSATGANVLTF
TGTGCCAGCAGCGCAACGGGGGCCAACGTCCTGACTTTC
>TRBD1|TRBV5-1|TRBJ2-7|-
CASRAQDRGDEQYF
TGCGCCAGCAGGGCGCAAGACAGGGGAGACGAGCAGTACTTC
>TRBD2|TRBV28|TRBJ2-2|-
CASSPIPAGGPLNTGELFF
TGTGCCAGCAGTCCCATCCCAGCGGGAGGGCCATTGAACACCGGGGAGCTGTTTTTT
>TRBD1|TRBV29-1|TRBJ1-3|-
CSVQQGSSGNTIYF
TGCAGCGTCCAACAGGGGAGCTCTGGAAACACCATATATTTT
>-|TRBV27|TRBJ1-1|-
CASSFWWGAEKATEAFF
TGTGCCAGCAGTTTTTGGTGGGGCGCGGAGAAGGCCACTGAAGCTTTCTTT
>-|TRBV19|TRBJ2-7|-
CASSLGRGGYEQYF
TGTGCCAGTAGCCTCGGAAGGGGCGGCTACGAGCAGTACTTC
>-|TRBV18|TRBJ2-1|once
CASSPTTPEDEQFF
TGTGCCAGCTCACCGACGACTCCTGAGGATGAGCAGTTCTTC
>TRBD1|TRBV28|TRBJ1-5|-
CASSPYEGRSRGRPQHF
TGTGCCAGCAGCCCCTACGAGGGACGTAGCAGGGGGCGGCCCCAGCATTTT
>-|TRBV2|TRBJ2-2|-
CASTLRLTNTGELFF
TGTGCCAGCACATTACGATTGACGAACACCGGGGAGCTGTTTTTT
>TRBD2|TRBV28|TRBJ2-2|once
CASSPPGLASTGELFF
TGTGCCAGCAGTCCCCCCGGACTAGCTAGCACCGGGGAGCTGTTTTTT
>-|TRBV14|TRBJ2-3|-
CASSQALGHYSTDTQYF
TGTGCCAGCAGCCAAGCCCTTGGACATTATAGCACAGATACGCAGTATTTT
>TRBD1|TRBV18|TRBJ1-5|few
CASSPPGGNQPQHF
TGTGCCAGCTCACCTCCAGGGGGTAATCAGCCCCAGCATTTT
>-|TRBV7-2|TRBJ2-1|-
CASSLAGGNEQFF
TGTGCCAGCAGCTTAGCGGGAGGCAATGAGCAGTTCTTC
>TRBD2|TRBV7-2|TRBJ2-7|-
CASSFLAGGPGYEQYF
TGTGCCAGCAGCTTTTTAGCGGGAGGCCCAGGTTACGAGCAGTACTTC
>TRBD1|TRBV5-8|TRBJ1-5|-
CASPTGNGNQPQHF
TGTGCCAGCCCGACAGGGAATGGCAATCAGCCCCAGCATTTT
>-|TRBV12-5|TRBJ2-5|few
CASGLEETQYF
TGTGCTAGTGGTTTGGAGGAGACCCAGTACTTC
>TRBD1|TRBV6-5|TRBJ2-1|-
CASVGQLLNEQFF
TGTGCCAGCGTGGGACAGCTCCTCAATGAGCAGTTCTTC
>TRBD1|TRBV6-5|TRBJ1-1|-
CASSSDRGTEAFF
TGTGCCAGCAGCAGCGACAGGGGCACTGAAGCTTTCTTT
>TRBD1|TRBV7-2|TRBJ1-2|-
CASSFKQGPGYGYTF
TGTGCCAGCAGCTTTAAACAGGGGCCTGGCTATGGCTACACCTTC
>-|TRBV27|TRBJ2-2|-
CASSSAAGEVGELFF
TGTGCCAGCAGTTCCGCTGCAGGGGAGGTCGGGGAGCTGTTTTTT
>-|TRBV6-5|TRBJ1-3|-
CASSYSTVSGNTIYF
TGTGCCAGCAGTTACTCGACGGTCTCTGGAAACACCATATATTTT
>-|TRBV19|TRBJ1-1|-
CASSTGLWTEAFF
TGTGCCAGTAGTACAGGGTTATGGACTGAAGCTTTCTTT
>-|TRBV7-8|TRBJ2-5|-
CASSLDQETQYF
TGTGCCAGCAGCTTAGACCAAGAGACCCAGTACTTC
>TRBD2|TRBV4-2|TRBJ2-7|-
CASSQDRDREGPEQYF
TGTGCCAGCAGCCAAGATCGGGATCGGGAGGGCCCCGAGCAGTACTTC
>TRBD2|TRBV5-4|TRBJ2-7|-
CASSLTSGSAYEQYF
TGTGCCAGCAGCTTAACTAGCGGGAGTGCCTACGAGCAGTACTTC
>-|TRBV28|TRBJ1-3|-
CASSSPGASSGNTIYF
TGTGCCAGCAGTTCCCCGGGAGCTAGCTCTGGAAACACCATATATTTT
>TRBD1|TRBV7-2|TRBJ1-1|few
CASSSQGSRTEAFF
TGTGCCAGCAGCTCACAGGGGTCCAGAACTGAAGCTTTCTTT
>TRBD2|TRBV18|TRBJ2-7|-
CASSPPGGRYEQYF
TGTGCCAGCTCACCACCGGGCGGGAGATACGAGCAGTACTTC
>-|TRBV2|TRBJ1-1|-
CASATDMNTEAFF
TGTGCCAGCGCGACAGACATGAACACTGAAGCTTTCTTT
>TRBD1|TRBV7-3|TRBJ1-5|-
CASSLDRDQPQHF
TGTGCCAGCAGCCTGGACAGGGACCAGCCCCAGCATTTT
>TRBD2|TRBV30|TRBJ2-1|-
CAWSVGGSNEQFF
TGTGCCTGGAGTGTGGGAGGGAGCAATGAGCAGTTCTTC